Listed here are 20 T cell receptor beta chains from one sample, sequenced in a study of neurological immune-mediated disorders. Documented time point: longitudinal time-point 3. TCRdb fed the 5' RACE reads into MiXCR, producing one record per CDR3 protein. The sample holds 85,000 to 110,000 distinct CDR3 sequences, 10% to 12% seen once. The material sequenced was PBMCs. These receptors all stem from a female donor with HTLV-1-associated myelopathy (HAM/TSP).

This clonotype has ten or more counts. This sequence joins TRBV7-9 and TRBJ1-1, with TRBD1 as a possible D gene (5 bases). CDR1 is SEHNR, CDR2 FQNEAQ, per germline (reference sequence). CDR3 length: 15 amino acids. Between the trimmed V and J ends, which lost 5 bases and 4 bases, there was a span of 17 bases. DNA of the CDR3: TGTGCCAGCAGCAACCGGGACGGCTGGAGCACTGAAGCTTTCTTT. Encoded protein: CASSNRDGWSTEAFF. Filled out from reference TRBV7-9 and TRBJ1-1, the complete variable domain reads DTGVSQNPRHKITKRGQNVTFRCDPISEHNRLYWYRQTLGQGPEFLTYFQNEAQLEKSRLLSDRFSAERPKGSFSTLEIQRTEQGDSAMYLCASSNRDGWSTEAFFGQGTRLTVV.

Details on this clonotype: A much larger clone lies one base from this, so it may be a read error. This chain uses TRBV20-1 with TRBJ2-3; 8 bases are shared with TRBD2. The length of the CDR3 is 14 residues. Trimming cost V 3 bases and J 2 bases; bases outside gene matches: 4. Germline V lookup: CDR1 DFQATT, CDR2 SNEGSKA (reference sequence). In DNA, the CDR3 is TGCAGTGCTAGTTACGGGGGGGACACAGATACGCAGTATTTT. Amino acids: CSASYGGDTDTQYF.

This clonotype showed up many times. This chain uses TRBV29-1 with TRBJ2-7; 7 nucleotides align to TRBD1. CDR3 size: 15 residues. V gave up 3 bases and J gave up 0 bases; unmatched junction bases: 8. Germline-derived CDR1 and CDR2 are SQVTM and ANQGSEA. The CDR3 loop reads CSVEMEDRSSYEQYF. The CDR3 DNA is TGCAGCGTTGAGATGGAGGACAGGAGCTCCTACGAGCAGTACTTC.

Many counts were recorded for this clonotype. The V gene is TRBV28, the J gene TRBJ2-7; 8 bases align to TRBD2. The CDR3 spans 13 residues. From germline, CDR1 is MDHEN and CDR2 SYDVKM. V gave up 1 base and J gave up 6 bases; unmatched junction bases: 2. The CDR3 sequence is CASSLYGGVEQYF. The CDR3 DNA reads as TGTGCCAGCAGTTTATACGGGGGGGTCGAGCAGTACTTC.

As DNA, the CDR3 is TGCAGTGCCAGATGGGGAATCAATCAGCCCCAGCATTTT. Translating gives CSARWGINQPQHF. The rearrangement joins TRBV20-1 to TRBJ1-5; no reliable D call. Trimming pared 6 bases from V and 3 bases from J, leaving 12 bases between. Germline CDR1 and CDR2: DFQATT and SNEGSKA (reference sequence). This CDR3 contains 13 residues.

This clonotype was seen repeatedly, ten times or more. The rearrangement links TRBV12-3 or TRBV12-4 to TRBJ1-2; 7 bases are shared with TRBD1. V trimming: 5 bases; J trimming: 4 bases; junction bases outside the gene matches: 19. This CDR3 comprises 18 residues. Here the CDR3 reads CASSPREGAVMRSYGYTF. DNA for the CDR3: TGTGCCAGCAGTCCCCGGGAGGGGGCGGTGATGCGGAGCTATGGCTACACCTTC.

This clonotype was observed at least ten times. The V and J genes are TRBV5-1 and TRBJ2-3, with D tentatively TRBD1 or TRBD2 (6 bases each). This CDR3 comprises 19 residues. The V and J ends lost 0 bases and 2 bases respectively, with 22 bases between them. Germline V gives CDR1 SGHRS, CDR2 YFSETQ. Here the CDR3 reads CASSLDARLGGHVTDTQYF. In nucleotides, the CDR3 is TGCGCCAGCAGCTTGGACGCCCGACTAGGGGGACATGTCACAGATACGCAGTATTTT.

The table lists this clonotype with many counts. The genes are TRBV24-1 and TRBJ2-2, with TRBD2 identical over 13 bases. V dropped 7 bases and J dropped 1; count of bases not matched to a gene: 5. CDR3 length equals 17 residues. Germline V gene sequence: CDR1 KGHDR, CDR2 SFDVKD. The CDR3 DNA follows: TGTGCCACCAGGACTAGCGGGGGGCAAGGGAACACCGGGGAGCTGTTTTTT. Translating it yields CATRTSGGQGNTGELFF.

This clonotype was observed at least ten times. This rearrangement joins TRBV20-1 to TRBJ1-3; D is uncertain. Trimming cost V 0 bases and J 0 bases, with 12 bases left between them. CDR1 DFQATT and CDR2 SNEGSKA come from the germline V gene (reference sequence). The CDR3 runs to 16 residues. DNA of the CDR3: TGCAGTGCTAGAGATGAACGGATTAACTCTGGAAACACCATATATTTT. This encodes CSARDERINSGNTIYF.

There are many counts of this clonotype. The genes are TRBV20-1 and TRBJ1-4; 9 bases are a match to TRBD1. Germline CDR1 and CDR2: DFQATT and SNEGSKA (reference sequence). V lost 6 bases to trimming and J lost 0 bases; unmatched junction nucleotides: 5. The CDR3 is 15 amino acids. The chain's CDR3 is CSAGGQGTTNEKLFF. CDR3 bases: TGCAGTGCGGGGGGACAGGGAACAACTAATGAAAAACTGTTTTTT.

This clonotype appeared many times. The chain joins TRBV5-1 to TRBJ2-7; D perhaps matches TRBD1 (6 bases). The CDR3 spans 12 residues. The germline V and J ends were trimmed by 4 bases and 6 bases, with 11 bases remaining between them. Per germline, CDR1 SGHRS and CDR2 YFSETQ. Here the CDR3 reads CASSPDSLEQYF. The CDR3 bases are TGCGCCAGCAGCCCGGACAGTCTCGAGCAGTACTTC.

This clonotype was seen many times. The gene calls are TRBV27 and TRBJ2-7, with D perhaps TRBD2 (7 bases). Germline assignment: CDR1 MNHEY and CDR2 SMNVEV (reference sequence). This CDR3 comprises 13 residues. The V gene lost 5 bases and the J gene lost 4 bases, with 12 bases spanning the gap. The CDR3 DNA reads as TGTGCCAGCAGTGCAAGGGGGGGTTACGAGCAGTACTTC. It translates to CASSARGGYEQYF.

There are many counts of this clonotype. The chain employs TRBV7-3 and TRBJ2-3; TRBD2 agrees at 14 bases. J was trimmed by 9 bases and V by 2 bases; bases with no gene match: 10. The CDR3 length is 17 residues. Germline lookup yields CDR1 SGHTA and CDR2 FQGTGA. The CDR3 bases are TGTGCCAGCAGCTTACAAGGAGGGACTAGCGGGGGAAGCACGCAGTATTTT. Its translation: CASSLQGGTSGGSTQYF.

Of note for this clonotype: At one end, the junction sequence differs from germline, possibly due to a read error. The chain employs TRBV3-1 and TRBJ2-7; TRBD2 agrees at 9 bases. The CDR3 covers 14 residues. Per germline, CDR1 LGHDT and CDR2 YNNKEL (reference sequence). The CDR3 bases are TGTGCCATCAGCCGGACTAGCGTGGGCTACGAGCAGTACTTC. Translation gives CAISRTSVGYEQYF.

This clonotype was seen repeatedly, ten times or more. The chain employs TRBV5-1 and TRBJ2-3, with D perhaps matching TRBD1 (6 bases). V was trimmed by 4 bases and J by 3 bases, leaving 12 bases between them. In germline, CDR1 is SGHRS, CDR2 YFSETQ. The CDR3 has 14 residues. The CDR3, as DNA: TGCGCCAGCAGCATGACAGGTCTTACAGATACGCAGTATTTT. Encoded protein: CASSMTGLTDTQYF.

This clonotype was observed a few times. The genes are TRBV12-5 and TRBJ2-1; TRBD1 might be the D (6 bases). Per germline, CDR1 LGHNT and CDR2 FRNRAP. The germline V and J ends were trimmed by 6 bases and 10 bases, with 22 bases remaining between them. The CDR3 is 15 amino acids. CDR3 sequence (DNA): TGTGCTAGTGGACGCGGACAGAGTAAGGTCTCAGAGCAGTTCTTC. Translating it yields CASGRGQSKVSEQFF.

This chain uses TRBV5-1 with TRBJ2-7; 7 bases fit TRBD1. The V gene's germline CDR1 is SGHRS and CDR2 YFSETQ. Losses at the gene ends were 3 bases for V and 5 bases for J; bases not matched to a gene: 8. There are 14 residues in the CDR3. The CDR3 DNA sequence: TGCGCCAGCAGCTACCGGACAGGAATCGACGAGCAGTACTTC. It encodes CASSYRTGIDEQYF.

Ten or more counts support this clonotype. V and J are TRBV5-1 and TRBJ2-3; D ambiguous. This CDR3 contains 14 residues. Trimming took off 3 bases at V and 2 bases at J, with 10 bases between the two ends. CDR1 SGHRS and CDR2 YFSETQ come from the germline V gene. The CDR3 spells CASSSAPATDTQYF. CDR3 DNA: TGCGCCAGCAGCTCCGCTCCGGCCACAGATACGCAGTATTTT. Full variable domain (rest looked up from reference TRBV5-1 and TRBJ2-3): KAGVTQTPRYLIKTRGQQVTLSCSPISGHRSVSWYQQTPGQGLQFLFEYFSETQRNKGNFPGRFSGRQFSNSRSEMNVSTLELGDSALYLCASSSAPATDTQYFGPGTRLTVL.

In its sample, this clonotype was seen many times. The chain combines TRBV11-2 with TRBJ2-7; 9 bases are a match to TRBD2. This CDR3 contains 15 residues. Germline V gene lookup returns CDR1 SGHAT and CDR2 FQNNGV. The J segment lost 2 bases and the V segment lost 3 bases, leaving 5 bases of the junction unmatched. The CDR3 loop reads CASSFGGGATYEQYF. In DNA, the CDR3 is TGTGCCAGCAGCTTTGGCGGGGGGGCGACCTACGAGCAGTACTTC.

The table lists this clonotype with many counts. The chain joins TRBV5-1 to TRBJ2-7; weak D call: TRBD2 (6 bases). V lost 6 bases and J 6 bases, leaving 19 bases between the germline ends. CDR1 is SGHRS, CDR2 YFSETQ, per germline. CDR3 length: 14 residues. The CDR3 sequence is CASTLSAGTSEQYF. Here the CDR3 DNA reads TGCGCCAGCACACTCTCTGCGGGGACGAGCGAGCAGTACTTC.